The 28 T cell receptor beta chains below were found in one sample sequenced in a study of HIV-infected children after antiretroviral therapy interruption. A 3' RACE protocol on RNA, with unique molecular identifiers, produced the TCR library. TCRdb itself ran the 3' RACE reads through MiXCR, one entry per CDR3 protein. Of about 89,000 distinct CDR3 sequences in the sample, 6% to 8.5% were seen once. Treatment noted: PENTA 11 planned treatment interruption arm or continuous ART arm. This material consisted of CD45RA+ CD4+ T cells from PBMCs, pooled from several time points, taken from a donor given antiretroviral therapy, either interrupted or continuous. Subset specified: naive CD4+ CD45RA+ CD45RO- T cells. These receptors were taken from a pool of human donors with HIV.

This clonotype was counted ten times or more. The genes are TRBV6-6 and TRBJ1-1; D possibly corresponds to TRBD1 (5 bases). The V and J ends lost 0 bases and 8 bases respectively, with 10 bases between them. This CDR3 has 13 amino acids. CDR1 and CDR2 from the germline V gene are MNHNY and SVGAGI (reference sequence). CDR3: CASSYSRGREAFF. The CDR3 DNA sequence: TGTGCCAGCAGTTACTCGAGGGGCAGGGAAGCTTTCTTT.

Many counts were recorded for this clonotype. This chain links TRBV14 with TRBJ2-1, with D hard to call. Trimming pared 0 bases from V and 5 bases from J, leaving 8 bases between. The length of the CDR3 is 14 residues. The V gene's germline CDR1 is SGHDN and CDR2 FVKESK. The chain's CDR3 is CASSQETADNEQFF. CDR3 DNA sequence: TGTGCCAGCAGCCAAGAGACGGCAGACAATGAGCAGTTCTTC.

This clonotype was recorded at least ten times. This chain links TRBV6-6 with TRBJ2-7; D gene uncertain. Germline V gives CDR1 MNHNY, CDR2 SVGAGI (reference sequence). The CDR3 sequence is 12 residues long. The V end was cut by 2 bases, the J end by 3 bases, with 5 bases between. Written as DNA, the CDR3 is TGTGCCAGCAGTTACGGCCACTACGAGCAGTACTTC. Encoded protein: CASSYGHYEQYF.

The chain employs TRBV23-1 and TRBJ1-5; TRBD1 matches 7 bases. Being an ORF, TRBV23-1 has a function that is uncertain. There are 15 residues in the CDR3. CDR3 residues: CAEPTPTGNNQPQHF. CDR3 nucleotides: TGCGCAGAACCGACCCCGACAGGGAACAATCAGCCCCAGCATTTT.

This clonotype appeared a few times. V and J are TRBV5-1 and TRBJ2-7, with D possibly TRBD1 on 5 matching bases. The germline V and J ends were trimmed by 0 bases and 4 bases, with 14 bases remaining between them. The CDR3 is 15 amino acids. Germline CDR1 SGHRS, CDR2 YFSETQ. The CDR3 is CASSLAVSGSYEQYF. The CDR3 DNA sequence: TGCGCCAGCAGCTTGGCCGTTTCAGGGTCGTACGAGCAGTACTTC.

This clonotype was counted at least ten times. The CDR3 reads CASSRNRGPGTEAFF. The CDR3 nucleotides read TGTGCCAGCAGCCGGAACAGGGGGCCGGGCACTGAAGCTTTCTTT. The V and J genes are TRBV4-2 and TRBJ1-1, with 9 bases aligning to TRBD1. The germline V gene encodes CDR1 LGHNA and CDR2 YNFKEQ. The CDR3 covers 15 residues. Trimming at V came to 4 bases and at J to 4 bases, leaving 7 bases not matched to a gene.

This clonotype was seen ten or more times. The chain combines TRBV9 with TRBJ2-1, with D possibly being TRBD2 (6 bases). Germline values: CDR1 SGDLS, CDR2 YYNGEE. There are 15 residues in the CDR3. Trimming removed 4 bases from V and 0 bases from J, with 11 bases in between. In DNA, the CDR3 is TGTGCCAGCAGCATCCTAGCGAACTCCTACAATGAGCAGTTCTTC. It translates to CASSILANSYNEQFF.

This clonotype was picked up many times. V usage is TRBV10-3 and J usage is TRBJ2-2; 7 nucleotides line up with TRBD2. The germline CDR1 and CDR2 sequences are ENHRY and SYGVKD. The CDR3 length is 16 residues. Unmatched junction bases numbered 6, after V lost 5 bases and J lost 0 bases. CDR3 in DNA: TGTGCCATCAGTCTCACTAGCGCCTCGAACACCGGGGAGCTGTTTTTT. This codes for CAISLTSASNTGELFF.

There are many counts of this clonotype. The rearrangement joins TRBV5-1 to TRBJ1-2; tentative D call: TRBD1 (6 bases). The germline V gene encodes CDR1 SGHRS and CDR2 YFSETQ. With 0 bases removed from V and 6 bases from J, the gap between germline ends came to 18 bases. This CDR3 comprises 16 residues. CDR3 nucleotides: TGCGCCAGCAGCTTGGTCCGGGGGCCTACTTCTCATGGCTACACCTTC. This codes for CASSLVRGPTSHGYTF.

Many counts were recorded for this clonotype. The rearrangement joins TRBV12-3 or TRBV12-4 to TRBJ2-7; 10 nucleotides match TRBD1. The V and J ends lost 6 bases and 3 bases, in that order; junction bases with no gene match: 5. The CDR3 is 14 amino acids. The CDR3 DNA follows: TGTGCCAGCAGCCTGGGACAGGGGATCTACGAGCAGTACTTC. This sequence encodes CASSLGQGIYEQYF.

This clonotype was counted between two and nine times. The genes are TRBV5-1 and TRBJ2-2; 8 nucleotides align to TRBD1. The CDR3 totals 16 residues. Germline CDR1 reads SGHRS; CDR2 reads YFSETQ. V shed 3 bases, J shed 1 base, and the junction held 5 bases outside the gene matches. CDR3 sequence (DNA): TGCGCCAGCAGCTCAGGGACAGGATGGAACACCGGGGAGCTGTTTTTT. Encoded protein: CASSSGTGWNTGELFF. The full variable domain, completed using reference TRBV5-1 and TRBJ2-2, is KAGVTQTPRYLIKTRGQQVTLSCSPISGHRSVSWYQQTPGQGLQFLFEYFSETQRNKGNFPGRFSGRQFSNSRSEMNVSTLELGDSALYLCASSSGTGWNTGELFFGEGSRLTVL.

This clonotype came up many times. The chain links TRBV28 to TRBJ2-5; TRBD1 aligns across 9 bases. CDR1 is MDHEN and CDR2 is SYDVKM in the germline V gene. This CDR3 is built from 15 residues. Trimming removed 7 bases from V and 5 bases from J; junction bases left unmatched: 11. DNA of the CDR3: TGTGCCAGCACTGTTGGAGGGACAGGGAGGGAGACCCAGTACTTC. Its translation: CASTVGGTGRETQYF.

The sample holds many counts of this clonotype. The rearrangement links TRBV10-3 to TRBJ2-7, with D possibly called TRBD1 or TRBD2 (5 bases each). V gave up 5 bases and J gave up 0 bases, with 8 bases separating them. The germline V gene has CDR1 ENHRY and CDR2 SYGVKD. This CDR3 comprises 13 residues. The DNA of the CDR3 is TGTGCCATCAGTCGGGACGGCTCCTACGAGCAGTACTTC. Amino acids: CAISRDGSYEQYF.

The sample holds many counts of this clonotype. A junction boundary mismatches the germline segment, possibly from a read error. The chain carries TRBV5-1 and TRBJ1-4, with TRBD1 as a possible D gene (5 bases). The V gene's germline CDR1 is SGHRS and CDR2 YFSETQ. This CDR3 region has 16 residues. CDR3 bases: TGCGCCAGCAGCCCACGAAACTTAGGGACTAAAGAAAAACTGTTTTTT. Protein product: CASSPRNLGTKEKLFF.

This clonotype was detected ten times or more. The chain couples TRBV15 to TRBJ2-3, with 9 bases matching TRBD1. This CDR3 is 16 amino acids long. The trim removed 4 bases at V and 5 bases at J, leaving 10 bases unmatched. Looked up from germline, CDR1 is LNHNV and CDR2 is YYDKDF (reference sequence). CDR3 in amino acids: CATSNRNRGRGDTQYF. CDR3 in DNA: TGTGCCACCAGCAACCGAAACAGGGGGCGCGGAGATACGCAGTATTTT.

The chain recombines TRBV13 with TRBJ2-3; 7 bases match TRBD1. There are 13 residues in the CDR3. The germline V gene encodes CDR1 PRHDT and CDR2 FYEKMQ (reference sequence). The J segment lost 4 bases and the V segment lost 5 bases, leaving 3 bases of the junction unmatched. Here the CDR3 DNA reads TGTGCCAGCAGCCCAGACAGGGCAGATACGCAGTATTTT. It translates to CASSPDRADTQYF. The variable domain in full, completed from reference TRBV13 and TRBJ2-3, reads AAGVIQSPRHLIKEKRETATLKCYPIPRHDTVYWYQQGPGQDPQFLISFYEKMQSDKGSIPDRFSAQQFSDYHSELNMSSLELGDSALYFCASSPDRADTQYFGPGTRLTVL.

This clonotype was recorded many times. The chain employs TRBV27 and TRBJ1-6; D gene ambiguous. In germline, CDR1 is MNHEY, CDR2 SMNVEV (reference sequence). This CDR3 is 13 amino acids long. The V and J ends lost 4 bases and 1 base respectively, with 2 bases between them. CDR3 loop: CASSSSYNSPLHF. CDR3 DNA sequence: TGTGCCAGCAGTTCGTCCTATAATTCACCCCTCCACTTT.

The V call is TRBV20-1, the J call TRBJ2-3; the match to TRBD2 covers 7 bases. The CDR3 loop spans 13 amino acids. Germline-derived CDR1 and CDR2 are DFQATT and SNEGSKA (reference sequence). The CDR3: CSVGVGGPDTQYF. The DNA for the CDR3 is TGCAGCGTTGGTGTGGGAGGGCCAGATACGCAGTATTTT.

This clonotype was counted only a few times. Here the CDR3 DNA reads TGTGCCATCAGTGTTGGGAGTAGCGGGGGGGATGAGCAGTTCTTC. Amino acid sequence: CAISVGSSGGDEQFF. The chain links TRBV10-3 to TRBJ2-1, with 11 nucleotides matching TRBD2. This CDR3 is built from 15 residues. CDR1 ENHRY and CDR2 SYGVKD come from the germline V gene. Unmatched junction bases numbered 7, after V lost 4 bases and J lost 8 bases.

V and J are TRBV5-5 and TRBJ2-7; D gene ambiguous. The germline gives CDR1 SGHKS, CDR2 YYEKEE (reference sequence). This CDR3 has 15 residues. V lost 0 bases to trimming and J lost 2 bases, with 12 bases between them. The CDR3 is CASSLDPRRPYEQYF. CDR3 sequence (DNA): TGTGCCAGCAGCTTGGATCCCCGGCGGCCCTACGAGCAGTACTTC.

The chain joins TRBV4-2 to TRBJ1-2; D is perhaps TRBD1 (6 bases). CDR3 length: 16 amino acids. Germline V gives CDR1 LGHNA, CDR2 YNFKEQ. V lost 4 bases and J 7 bases, leaving 22 bases between the germline ends. The CDR3 DNA reads TGTGCCAGCAGCCTGGCGGGGGCTTCGGGGGCGGCTGGCTACACCTTC. This gives the protein CASSLAGASGAAGYTF.

The chain employs TRBV7-2 and TRBJ2-5; possible D gene TRBD1, 5 bases. Trimming took 3 bases from V and 2 from J, leaving 16 bases between them. The length of the CDR3 is 16 residues. Germline CDR1 and CDR2: SGHTA and FQGNSA. CDR3 region: CASSLSPGATQETQYF. The CDR3 coding sequence is TGTGCCAGCAGCTTGTCCCCTGGGGCTACGCAAGAGACCCAGTACTTC.

This clonotype was found many times. The chain combines TRBV14 with TRBJ2-6; 8 nucleotides match TRBD2. Trimming at V came to 5 bases and at J to 4 bases, leaving 7 bases not matched to a gene. In germline, CDR1 is SGHDN, CDR2 FVKESK. This CDR3 region has 16 residues. Here the CDR3 reads CASSYAGGNGANVLTF. CDR3 bases: TGTGCCAGCAGCTACGCGGGGGGTAACGGGGCCAACGTCCTGACTTTC.

This clonotype was detected many times. This sequence joins TRBV12-3 or TRBV12-4 and TRBJ2-7, with unresolved D. The CDR3 consists of 17 residues. Trimming left V 0 bases short and J 6 bases short, with 21 bases between. CDR3 amino acids: CASSLATKWPPWGEQYF. The CDR3 nucleotides are TGTGCCAGCAGTTTAGCGACCAAGTGGCCCCCTTGGGGCGAGCAGTACTTC.

This clonotype has ten or more counts. This chain links TRBV19 with TRBJ2-5; D call uncertain. The germline V and J ends were trimmed by 6 bases and 1 base, with 12 bases remaining between them. The CDR3 extends over 14 amino acids. CDR1 is LNHDA, CDR2 SQIVND, per germline (reference sequence). CDR3 coding DNA: TGTGCCAGTAGCTCCGGGCGAGGCCAAGAGACCCAGTACTTC. Translated: CASSSGRGQETQYF.

This clonotype showed up many times. The V gene is TRBV27, the J gene TRBJ2-7, with D perhaps being TRBD1 or TRBD2 (5 bases each). Germline lookup yields CDR1 MNHEY and CDR2 SMNVEV (reference sequence). V dropped 3 bases and J dropped 4 bases, with 28 bases sitting between them. The CDR3 sequence is 19 residues long. CDR3 sequence: CASSFERPSGRGPIYEQYF. CDR3 coding DNA: TGTGCCAGCAGTTTTGAACGACCTAGTGGACGGGGACCAATTTACGAGCAGTACTTC.

The gene calls are TRBV3-1 and TRBJ2-5; TRBD2 is a possible D gene (6 bases). V was shortened by 4 bases and J by 0 bases, with 21 bases between the two germline ends. Germline values: CDR1 LGHDT, CDR2 YNNKEL (reference sequence). The CDR3 extends over 18 amino acids. CDR3 in DNA: TGTGCCAGCAGCCCCCATAGACTTCTCGGGGGAAACCAAGAGACCCAGTACTTC. It codes for CASSPHRLLGGNQETQYF.

This clonotype was seen many times. The chain joins TRBV6-1 to TRBJ1-2; no clear D. The V gene's germline CDR1 is MNHNS and CDR2 SASEGT. With 2 bases removed from V and 8 bases from J, the gap between germline ends came to 12 bases. CDR3 length: 13 amino acids. This CDR3 reads CASSERRAQGYTF. For the CDR3, the DNA is TGTGCCAGCAGTGAACGACGCGCACAGGGCTACACCTTC.